This TCR beta chain was identified during a study of CD8 T cells in ankylosing spondylitis. Study-level points and caveats: In synovial fluid and blood from reactive arthritis, some motif variants were previously reported.

Germline V gene data show CDR1 as SGDLS and CDR2 as YYNGEE. Trimming removed 1 base at V and 0 bases at J, with 10 bases between. The CDR3 contains 16 residues. This clonotype was seen at least ten times. Its antigen is not identified. TCRdb redid the calling of the 5' RACE reads with MiXCR, one entry per CDR3 protein. In the table there are some 42,000 distinct CDR3 sequences, less than 3% of which are singletons. The chain employs TRBV9 and TRBJ2-2; weak D call: TRBD2 (6 bases). The source is a male donor with ankylosing spondylitis or in good health (not recorded which). Input material: blood, either unsorted or a sorted T cell fraction (not recorded which). CDR3: CASSVWSGANTGELFF. The CDR3 DNA follows: TGTGCCAGCAGCGTATGGTCGGGGGCGAACACCGGGGAGCTGTTTTTT.